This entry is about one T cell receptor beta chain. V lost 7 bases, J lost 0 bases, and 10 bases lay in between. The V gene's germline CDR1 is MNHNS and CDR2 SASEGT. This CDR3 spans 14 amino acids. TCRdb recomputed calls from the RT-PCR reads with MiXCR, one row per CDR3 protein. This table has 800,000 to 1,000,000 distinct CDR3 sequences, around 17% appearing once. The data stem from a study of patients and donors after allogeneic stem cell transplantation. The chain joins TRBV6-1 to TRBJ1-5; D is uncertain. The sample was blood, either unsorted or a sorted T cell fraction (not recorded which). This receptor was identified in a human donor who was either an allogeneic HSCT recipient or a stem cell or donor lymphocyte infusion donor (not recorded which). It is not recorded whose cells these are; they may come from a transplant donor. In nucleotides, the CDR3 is TGTGCCAGCAACGAAGGGTATAGCAATCAGCCCCAGCATTTT. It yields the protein CASNEGYSNQPQHF.